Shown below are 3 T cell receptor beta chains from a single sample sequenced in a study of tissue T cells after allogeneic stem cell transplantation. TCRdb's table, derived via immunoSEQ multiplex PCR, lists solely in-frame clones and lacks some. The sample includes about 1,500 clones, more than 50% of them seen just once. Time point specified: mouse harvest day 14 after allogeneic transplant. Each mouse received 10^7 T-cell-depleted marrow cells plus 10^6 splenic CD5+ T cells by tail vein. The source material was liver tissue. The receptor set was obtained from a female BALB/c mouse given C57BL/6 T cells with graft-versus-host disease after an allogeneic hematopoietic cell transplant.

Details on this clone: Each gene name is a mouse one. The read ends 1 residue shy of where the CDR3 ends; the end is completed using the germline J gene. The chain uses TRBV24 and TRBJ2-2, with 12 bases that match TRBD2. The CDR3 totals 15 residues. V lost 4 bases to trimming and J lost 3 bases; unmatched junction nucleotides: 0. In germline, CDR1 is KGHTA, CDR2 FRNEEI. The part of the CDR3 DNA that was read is TGTGCCAGCAGTCGGACTGGGGGGGACACCGGGCAGCTCTAC. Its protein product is CASSRTGGDTGQLY. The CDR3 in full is CASSRTGGDTGQLYF.

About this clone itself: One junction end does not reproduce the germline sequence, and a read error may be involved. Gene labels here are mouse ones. The CDR3 bases that were read are TGTGCCAGCACTCTGACAGGGAACTATGCTGAGCAGTTC. Translating gives CASTLTGNYAEQF. The CDR3 in full is CASTLTGNYAEQFF. The rearrangement links TRBV26 to TRBJ2-1; 7 bases align to TRBD1. The read ends 1 residue early relative to the CDR3; the germline J gene fills the gap. This CDR3 contains 14 residues. CDR1 and CDR2 from the germline V gene are KGHPV and FQNQEV (reference sequence).

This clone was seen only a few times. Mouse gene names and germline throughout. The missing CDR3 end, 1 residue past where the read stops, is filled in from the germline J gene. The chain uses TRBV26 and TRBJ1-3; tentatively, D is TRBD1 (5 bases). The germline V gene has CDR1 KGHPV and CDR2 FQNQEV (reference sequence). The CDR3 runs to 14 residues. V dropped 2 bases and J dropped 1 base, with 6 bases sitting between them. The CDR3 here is CASSLGGSGNTLYF. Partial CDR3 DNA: TGTGCCAGCAGTCTGGGGGGATCTGGAAATACGCTCTAT.